The T cell receptor (beta chain) described here comes from a study of cytomegalovirus exposure and HLA in healthy donors. V lost 2 bases and J lost 1; bases outside the gene matches: 5. The germline CDR1 and CDR2 sequences are SGDLS and YYNGEE. The CDR3 extends over 15 amino acids. Primers: 60 Vbeta forward and 13 Jbeta reverse. TCRdb's copy holds only in-frame clones and misses some; the assay was immunoSEQ multiplex PCR. The data contain fewer than 350,000 clones, 85% to 90% of them singletons. Sample: PBMCs. V is TRBV9 and J is TRBJ1-1, with 7 nucleotides matching TRBD1. The TCR comes from a woman under 30 in good health and CMV-seronegative. The CDR3 reads CASSVMTGSNTEAFF. For the CDR3, the DNA is TGTGCCAGCAGCGTTATGACAGGGTCGAACACTGAAGCTTTCTTT.